The 10 T cell receptor beta chains below were found in one sample sequenced in a study of spatial heterogeneity in lung cancer. A single record per CDR3 protein comes from TCRdb applying MiXCR to the 5' RACE reads. Among fewer than 55,000 distinct CDR3 sequences listed, 6% to 8.5% were seen once. Specified time point: blood at routine non-recurrence follow-up after resection. Sequencing covered unsorted whole RNA taken from tumor, nontumor lung or frozen PBMC. Sequences were derived from PBMCs, sampled at follow-up. The receptors originated from a female donor with early-stage non-small cell lung cancer.

This clonotype has just a few counts. The J gene is TRBJ1-2, the V gene TRBV3-1, with 10 bases fitting TRBD1. The trim removed 6 bases at V and 8 bases at J, leaving 9 bases unmatched. Per germline, CDR1 LGHDT and CDR2 YNNKEL (reference sequence). The CDR3 runs 14 residues. This CDR3 is CASRATGTGVGYTF. The CDR3 DNA follows: TGTGCCAGCAGGGCCACCGGGACAGGGGTAGGCTACACCTTC.

This clonotype was found many times. The CDR3 loop is CASSRGTSGGLSETQYF. CDR3 coding DNA: TGCGCCAGCAGCCGCGGGACTAGCGGGGGACTATCTGAGACCCAGTACTTC. This chain joins TRBV5-1 and TRBJ2-5, with 14 bases lining up with TRBD2. This CDR3 has 17 residues. Germline CDR1 SGHRS, CDR2 YFSETQ. Losses at the gene ends were 4 bases for V and 5 bases for J; bases not matched to a gene: 10.

This clonotype was seen repeatedly, ten times or more. The chain couples TRBV20-1 to TRBJ2-7, with D maybe TRBD2 (7 bases). The germline V gene encodes CDR1 DFQATT and CDR2 SNEGSKA (reference sequence). V was shortened by 3 bases and J by 4 bases, with 19 bases between the two germline ends. This CDR3 contains 15 residues. The CDR3 protein is CSASRPGGGGYEQYF. The CDR3 DNA sequence: TGCAGTGCTAGTCGCCCCGGCGGGGGCGGATACGAGCAGTACTTC.

The table lists this clonotype with a few counts. The chain is built from TRBV5-1 and TRBJ1-6; D may be TRBD1 (5 bases). Germline V gene sequence: CDR1 SGHRS, CDR2 YFSETQ. The CDR3 spans 16 residues. V shed 3 bases and J shed 6 bases, with 16 bases lying between them. CDR3 coding DNA: TGCGCCAGCAGCTACGAGGGGCCAGTCCCTAATTCACCCCTCCACTTT. Protein: CASSYEGPVPNSPLHF.

Ten or more counts support this clonotype. This chain links TRBV5-6 with TRBJ2-7; no clear D gene. The CDR3 contains 16 residues. The ends were cut back, 3 bases at V and 0 bases at J, with 16 bases in the middle. Per the germline V gene, CDR1 is SGHDT and CDR2 is YYEEEE. The DNA of the CDR3 is TGTGCCAGCAGCTACCTTGAAGGCAGGCACTCCTACGAGCAGTACTTC. Translating gives CASSYLEGRHSYEQYF.

This clonotype was found many times. V and J are TRBV6-6 and TRBJ2-7; 9 nucleotides match TRBD1. CDR3 length: 15 amino acids. Germline CDR1 is MNHNY and CDR2 is SVGAGI (reference sequence). J lost 2 bases, V lost 5 bases, and 7 bases had no gene match. The CDR3 bases are TGTGCCAGCAGTACCGGGACAGGGAGAACCTACGAGCAGTACTTC. Protein sequence: CASSTGTGRTYEQYF.

This clonotype showed up just a few times. The chain joins TRBV28 to TRBJ1-4; D is unclear. The CDR3 spans 12 residues. The V end lost 7 bases, the J end lost 10 bases, and 13 bases lay between the germline ends. Germline values: CDR1 MDHEN, CDR2 SYDVKM. CDR3: CASTNPRGKLFF. CDR3 in DNA: TGTGCCAGCACCAATCCTCGGGGAAAACTGTTTTTT. The full variable domain, with the rest looked up from reference TRBV28 and TRBJ1-4, is DVKVTQSSRYLVKRTGEKVFLECVQDMDHENMFWYRQDPGLGLRLIYFSYDVKMKEKGDIPEGYSVSREKKERFSLILESASTNQTSMYLCASTNPRGKLFFGSGTQLSVL.

This clonotype occurred many times. This rearrangement joins TRBV20-1 to TRBJ1-5; the D gene is possibly TRBD1 (6 bases). V was clipped by 0 bases and J by 2 bases, with 11 bases between them. CDR3 size: 15 residues. From germline, CDR1 is DFQATT and CDR2 SNEGSKA (reference sequence). This CDR3 reads CSAREGANGNQPQHF. CDR3 bases: TGCAGTGCTAGAGAGGGGGCGAACGGCAATCAGCCCCAGCATTTT.

This clonotype was counted many times. The chain recombines TRBV5-1 with TRBJ1-6; D not resolved. V lost 3 bases and J 5 bases, leaving 12 bases between the germline ends. There are 15 residues in the CDR3. Germline values: CDR1 SGHRS, CDR2 YFSETQ. The CDR3 here is CASSSRAQDNSPLHF. In DNA, the CDR3 is TGCGCCAGCAGCTCGAGGGCCCAGGATAATTCACCCCTCCACTTT.

This clonotype was detected many times. The rearrangement links TRBV3-1 to TRBJ2-2, with D uncertain. V gave up 7 bases and J gave up 0 bases, with 12 bases separating them. Germline V gene lookup returns CDR1 LGHDT and CDR2 YNNKEL (reference sequence). The CDR3 length is 15 residues. The DNA for the CDR3 is TGTGCCAGCACTTATAGGACCACGAACACCGGGGAGCTGTTTTTT. It yields the protein CASTYRTTNTGELFF.